Listed here are 5 T cell receptor beta chains from one sample, sequenced in a study of Graves' ophthalmopathy and Graves' hyperthyroidism. Amplification targeted the TCR beta CDR3 regions, with RNA transcripts as the source material. HTBI primers were used in a first-round RT-PCR, which preceded a second-round multiplex PCR. TCRdb passed the multiplex PCR reads through MiXCR, listing each CDR3 protein once. This sample carries about 640,000 distinct CDR3 sequences, about 38% of them seen once, and the ten largest clones take around 3.3%. Source material: peripheral blood. The receptors derive from an adult man with Graves' ophthalmopathy.

This chain links TRBV20-1 with TRBJ2-7; a weak D match, TRBD1 (6 bases). CDR1 is DFQATT, CDR2 SNEGSKA, per germline (reference sequence). Trimming cost V 5 bases and J 5 bases, with 16 bases left between them. The CDR3 length is 13 residues. The CDR3 protein is CSAPQGREHEQYF. DNA of the CDR3: TGCAGTGCTCCACAGGGCAGGGAGCACGAGCAGTACTTC.

This clonotype has a count of ten or more. V is TRBV2 and J is TRBJ1-1; 9 positions match TRBD1. Per germline, CDR1 SNHLY and CDR2 FYNNEI. CDR3 length: 15 residues. Trimming removed 5 bases from V and 4 bases from J; junction bases left unmatched: 8. CDR3 region: CASSIQTGGSTEAFF. Here the CDR3 DNA reads TGTGCCAGCAGTATCCAGACAGGGGGTAGCACTGAAGCTTTCTTT. Using reference TRBV2 and TRBJ1-1 for the parts outside the CDR3, the full variable domain is EPEVTQTPSHQVTQMGQEVILRCVPISNHLYFYWYRQILGQKVEFLVSFYNNEISEKSEIFDDQFSVERPDGSNFTLKIRSTKLEDSAMYFCASSIQTGGSTEAFFGQGTRLTVV.

This clonotype has a count of ten or more. The chain is built from TRBV7-8 and TRBJ2-2, with no clear D. V was clipped by 1 base and J by 4 bases, with 7 bases between them. The germline V gene encodes CDR1 SGHVS and CDR2 FQNEAQ. The CDR3 is 14 residues long. The CDR3 loop is CASSLGSPTGELFF. CDR3 coding DNA: TGTGCCAGCAGCTTAGGTTCGCCCACCGGGGAGCTGTTTTTT. Full variable domain (outside the CDR3, taken from reference TRBV7-8 and TRBJ2-2): GAGVSQSPRYKVAKRGQDVALRCDPISGHVSLFWYQQALGQGPEFLTYFQNEAQLDKSGLPSDRFFAERPEGSVSTLKIQRTQQEDSAVYLCASSLGSPTGELFFGEGSRLTVL.

Notes on this clonotype: No conserved phenylalanine or tryptophan ends this CDR3, so it is likely a read error. The CDR3 protein is CASSSHQGTHEQYL. As DNA, the CDR3 is TGTGCCAGCAGTTCTCACCAGGGAACCCACGAGCAGTACCTC. The V gene is TRBV10-3, the J gene TRBJ2-7; TRBD1 might be the D (5 bases). CDR1 ENHRY and CDR2 SYGVKD come from the germline V gene. The CDR3 is 14 residues long.

This clonotype was seen at least ten times. J is TRBJ1-3 and V is TRBV24-1; the D is unclear. The CDR3 has 14 residues. The germline V gene has CDR1 KGHDR and CDR2 SFDVKD. Between the trimmed V and J ends, which lost 1 base and 1 base, there was a span of 4 bases. In nucleotides, the CDR3 is TGTGCCACCAGTGATTTAAGGTCTGGAAACACCATATATTTT. Its translation is CATSDLRSGNTIYF.